Below, 18 T cell receptor beta chains from the same sample are listed, as sequenced in a study of technical replicates of blood from a few donors. Some clones are missing from TCRdb's copy, which holds only in-frame ones; the method was immunoSEQ multiplex PCR. The sample has 80,000 to 90,000 clones; 85% to 95% are singletons. The sequenced sample consisted of T cells isolated from PBMCs. Receptor source: a human donor in good health.

V gene TRBV5-1 combines with J gene TRBJ2-1, with 7 nucleotides matching TRBD1. Germline V lookup: CDR1 SGHRS, CDR2 YFSETQ. J was trimmed by 1 base and V by 2 bases; bases with no gene match: 3. The CDR3 covers 15 residues. DNA of the CDR3: TGCGCCAGCAGCTTCGTGGGACAGTCCTACAATGAGCAGTTCTTC. Protein: CASSFVGQSYNEQFF.

V and J are TRBV28 and TRBJ1-2, with D maybe TRBD1 (5 bases). The CDR3 is made up of 13 amino acids. The germline V and J ends were trimmed by 8 bases and 2 bases, with 12 bases remaining between them. The V gene's germline CDR1 is MDHEN and CDR2 SYDVKM. CDR3: CASLRAGNYGYTF. CDR3 nucleotides: TGTGCCAGCCTAAGGGCAGGGAACTATGGCTACACCTTC.

This clone occurred once. The chain couples TRBV19 to TRBJ1-4; the D gene is possibly TRBD1 (6 bases). This CDR3 has 12 residues. CDR1 LNHDA and CDR2 SQIVND come from the germline V gene (reference sequence). V was clipped by 3 bases and J by 8 bases, with 7 bases between them. The CDR3 region is CASSIRGEKLFF. Here the CDR3 DNA reads TGTGCCAGTAGTATTAGGGGGGAAAAACTGTTTTTT.

V and J are TRBV19 and TRBJ1-2, with 10 bases lining up with TRBD1. The CDR3 is 14 amino acids. Germline assignment: CDR1 LNHDA and CDR2 SQIVND (reference sequence). The trim removed 10 bases at V and 4 bases at J, leaving 9 bases unmatched. DNA of the CDR3: TGTGCCACAACATCGGGGACAGGGGCCTATGGCTACACCTTC. It codes for CATTSGTGAYGYTF.

This clone was found once. The chain carries TRBV2 and TRBJ1-5; 7 bases fit TRBD1. This CDR3 comprises 15 residues. CDR1 SNHLY and CDR2 FYNNEI come from the germline V gene. Unmatched junction bases numbered 4, after V lost 0 bases and J lost 5 bases. CDR3 in DNA: TGTGCCAGCAGTGAAGCAGGGGGCGCGGATCAGCCCCAGCATTTT. The encoded protein is CASSEAGGADQPQHF.

CDR3 loop: CASSYRGQGYSPLHF. Written as DNA, the CDR3 is TGTGCCAGCAGTTACCGCGGACAGGGATATTCACCCCTCCACTTT. This sequence joins TRBV6-5 and TRBJ1-6; 8 bases are a match to TRBD1. Trimming cost V 2 bases and J 8 bases; bases outside gene matches: 5. Per germline, CDR1 MNHEY and CDR2 SVGAGI. The CDR3 covers 15 residues.

This rearrangement joins TRBV4-1 to TRBJ2-7; 8 positions match TRBD2. Germline lookup yields CDR1 MGHRA and CDR2 YSYEKL. Unmatched junction bases numbered 7, after V lost 1 base and J lost 2 bases. This CDR3 comprises 16 residues. The CDR3 DNA reads as TGCGCCAGCAGCCAAGGTCCTAGCGGGTCTCCCTACGAGCAGTACTTC. Residues: CASSQGPSGSPYEQYF.

The V call is TRBV5-8, the J call TRBJ2-1, with D unclear. Germline V lookup: CDR1 SGHTS, CDR2 YDEGEE. The ends were cut back, 4 bases at V and 2 bases at J, with 13 bases in the middle. This CDR3 has 15 amino acids. The CDR3 here is CASSPGVVAYNEQFF. The CDR3 DNA is TGTGCCAGCAGCCCCGGAGTAGTCGCCTACAATGAGCAGTTCTTC.

A single count supports this clone. The chain recombines TRBV4-2 with TRBJ1-1; D is undetermined. Germline lookup yields CDR1 LGHNA and CDR2 YNFKEQ. Trimming stripped 1 base from V and 1 base from J, with 13 bases between. There are 16 residues in the CDR3. CDR3 region: CASSQGVEGKNTEAFF. CDR3 in DNA: TGTGCCAGCAGCCAAGGGGTGGAGGGAAAGAACACTGAAGCTTTCTTT.

This clone has just one count. V gene TRBV2 combines with J gene TRBJ2-5, with 10 positions matching TRBD1. The CDR3 is 16 residues long. V gave up 4 bases and J gave up 2 bases; unmatched junction bases: 7. Germline V gene data show CDR1 as SNHLY and CDR2 as FYNNEI. The CDR3: CASSGSGQGEQETQYF. DNA of the CDR3: TGTGCCAGCAGTGGGTCTGGACAGGGGGAACAAGAGACCCAGTACTTC.

This chain links TRBV29-1 with TRBJ2-3, with a weak D call TRBD2 (5 bases). This CDR3 comprises 12 residues. Germline V gives CDR1 SQVTM, CDR2 ANQGSEA. DNA for the CDR3: TGCACCTTCTACGGGGATATTAATACGCAGTATTTT. Translated, it gives CTFYGDINTQYF.

The chain couples TRBV28 to TRBJ2-3; TRBD2 might be the D (6 bases). V lost 6 bases to trimming and J lost 8 bases, with 27 bases between them. Germline lookup yields CDR1 MDHEN and CDR2 SYDVKM. The CDR3 length is 17 residues. DNA for the CDR3: TGTGCCAGCAGGACGCTTGGGACTGATTTTTTTTCTGGTACGCAGTATTTT. Translation gives CASRTLGTDFFSGTQYF.

The chain links TRBV6-5 to TRBJ2-7, with D perhaps TRBD2 (5 bases). V lost 0 bases and J lost 5, with 11 bases in between. The CDR3 runs to 14 residues. Germline V lookup: CDR1 MNHEY, CDR2 SVGAGI. CDR3 loop: CASSYSGVRHEQYF. The CDR3 DNA reads as TGTGCCAGCAGTTACTCCGGGGTTCGCCACGAGCAGTACTTC.

The V and J genes are TRBV30 and TRBJ2-7; 10 bases fit TRBD1. The CDR3 runs 12 residues. Germline V gene data show CDR1 as GTSNPN and CDR2 as SVGIG (reference sequence). CDR3 coding DNA: TGTGCTACCGGGACAGGGGACTACGAGCAGTACTTC. As protein: CATGTGDYEQYF. The full variable domain, completed using reference TRBV30 and TRBJ2-7, is SQTIHQWPATLVQPVGSPLSLECTVEGTSNPNLYWYRQAAGRGLQLLFYSVGIGQISSEVPQNLSASRPQDRQFILSSKKLLLSDSGFYLCATGTGDYEQYFGPGTRLTVT.

J is TRBJ2-7 and V is TRBV19, with D perhaps TRBD1 (5 bases). Germline CDR1 reads LNHDA; CDR2 reads SQIVND (reference sequence). Between the trimmed V and J ends, which lost 2 bases and 3 bases, there was a span of 8 bases. The CDR3 extends over 13 amino acids. The CDR3 sequence is CASSITGSYEQYF. CDR3 nucleotide sequence: TGTGCCAGTAGTATAACAGGTAGCTACGAGCAGTACTTC.

This chain uses TRBV6-1 with TRBJ2-7, with a possible D match to TRBD2 (5 bases). Between the trimmed V and J ends, which lost 1 base and 0 bases, there was a span of 13 bases. There are 16 residues in the CDR3. Per germline, CDR1 MNHNS and CDR2 SASEGT. The CDR3 loop reads CASSEEEGYSSYEQYF. The CDR3 coding sequence is TGTGCCAGCAGTGAAGAAGAGGGCTACAGCTCCTACGAGCAGTACTTC.

This clone was seen a few times. The chain joins TRBV10-1 to TRBJ1-1; 7 nucleotides agree with TRBD1. The V segment lost 8 bases and the J segment 3 bases; nucleotides outside the gene matches: 6. The CDR3 has 13 residues. Germline CDR1 WNHNN, CDR2 SYGVQD (reference sequence). CDR3 nucleotide sequence: TGCGCCAGCTCAAAGGGGACAGACACTGAAGCTTTCTTT. Its translation: CASSKGTDTEAFF.

The J gene is TRBJ1-3, the V gene TRBV7-6; D possibly corresponds to TRBD1 (5 bases). The CDR3 totals 15 residues. The V end lost 2 bases, the J end lost 5 bases, and 13 bases lay between the germline ends. Per the germline V gene, CDR1 is SGHVS and CDR2 is FNYEAQ. CDR3 nucleotides: TGTGCCAGCAGCTTAATTTCCCAGGGAAGAAACACCATATATTTT. It translates to CASSLISQGRNTIYF.